The rows below give T cell receptor beta chains drawn from one sample of a study of blood T cell repertoires in COVID-19. Profiling relied on immunoSEQ multiplex PCR, and the TCRdb table lists in-frame clones only, not all of them. The profile shows approximately 340,000 clones, around four fifths of them singletons. Sequenced input: peripheral blood. The receptors originated from a man aged 25-40 years with active or convalescent COVID-19. The CDR3 runs from the conserved cysteine through the conserved F or W. A D gene is named only where the DNA matches it firmly. Expanded clones are given a class, and other clones once, few, many or no size at all.

abundance	d_gene	v_gene	j_gene	CDR3nt	CDR3aa
.	TRBD2	TRBV24-1	TRBJ2-3	TGTGCCACCAGTGACCCGACTAGCGGCGCAGATACGCAGTATTTT	CATSDPTSGADTQYF
.	.	TRBV3-1/TRBV3-2	TRBJ2-3	TGTGCCAGCAGCCTACAGGGTCGCTGGGGCACAGATACGCAGTATTTT	CASSLQGRWGTDTQYF
.	.	TRBV6-5	TRBJ2-7	TGTGCCAGCAGTTACTCGAGAGGATCAGTCGAGCAGTACTTC	CASSYSRGSVEQYF
.	.	TRBV4-3	TRBJ2-3	TGCGCCAGCAGCCCAGGGGTAGGGGGCGCGGGAACAGATACGCAGTATTTT	CASSPGVGGAGTDTQYF
.	.	TRBV29-1	TRBJ2-4	TGCAGCGTTAGCAGGGCTGACATTCAGTACTTC	CSVSRADIQYF
few	TRBD2	TRBV9	TRBJ2-5	TGTGCCAGCAGCGCTGGATGGACTAGCGAGAAAGAGACCCAGTACTTC	CASSAGWTSEKETQYF
.	.	TRBV11-2	TRBJ1-5	TGTGCCAGCAGCTTGGGGGGGCAGCCCCAGCATTTT	CASSLGGQPQHF
.	TRBD1	TRBV6-5	TRBJ2-5	TGTGCCAGCAGTCCCCACAGGGGGCGGGAGACCCAGTACTTC	CASSPHRGRETQYF
.	TRBD1	TRBV7-9	TRBJ1-2	TGTGCCAGCAGCTTAGCAGGACAGGGGATCGGCTACACCTTC	CASSLAGQGIGYTF
.	TRBD2	TRBV9	TRBJ2-7	TGTGCCAGCAGCCCGAGTGGGGGACTAGCGGGGATAGCTCACGAGCAGTACTTC	CASSPSGGLAGIAHEQYF
.	TRBD1	TRBV5-1	TRBJ2-7	TGCGCCAGCAGCTTGTCCGGGACAGGGGGAGAGGAGCAGTACTTC	CASSLSGTGGEEQYF
.	TRBD2	TRBV5-1	TRBJ2-1	TGCGCCAGCAGCTTGGGACTAGCGGGAGTCAATGAGCAGTTCTTC	CASSLGLAGVNEQFF
.	TRBD2	TRBV9	TRBJ2-7	TGTGCCAGCAGCGTAGCTAGCGGGGACTACGAGCAGTACTTC	CASSVASGDYEQYF
.	TRBD1	TRBV5-1	TRBJ1-1	TGCGCCAGCGGGACAGATAACACTGAAGCTTTCTTT	CASGTDNTEAFF
.	.	TRBV6-5	TRBJ1-2	TGTGCCAGCAGTTATCTCATCGACCAGGGGAACTATGGCTACACCTTC	CASSYLIDQGNYGYTF
.	TRBD1	TRBV6-5	TRBJ2-7	TGTGCCAGCAGGGCAGGACAGGGAAACTTTTACGAGCAGTACTTC	CASRAGQGNFYEQYF
.	.	TRBV5-4	TRBJ2-5	TGTGCCAGCAGCCGAGATTCGCAAGAGACCCAGTACTTC	CASSRDSQETQYF